This entry concerns a single T cell receptor (beta chain). Its antigen is not yet known. No clone much larger than this one lies a single base away; base qualities are absent. The CDR3 runs 14 amino acids, cysteine and phenylalanine included. CDR3 DNA only is kept here, 42 bases in frame from base 1. V is clipped by 5 bases and J by 4 bases, and the sequence between their germline boundaries is 13 bases long. CDR1 and CDR2, looked up from the germline V gene (reference sequence), are SEHNR and FQNEAQ. The data belong to a study of shared clonotypes between healthy human individuals (dated by TCRdb to 2020 to 2021). With respect to the entire study: A few men and a couple of women, aged 18 to 49 years, made up the cohort. For each donor, CD4 naive and CD4 memory were each run on three plates, CD8 naive on two plates, and CD8 memory on one plate. To estimate repertoire size and how much clonotypes are shared between individuals, the study performed deep sequencing of blood TCR repertoires from about 5 healthy adults. Different laboratories and diverse techniques were used to prepare libraries and sequence TCR repertoires, to increase sequencing depth and limit assay-specific biases. Leukapheresis yielded between about 0.85 and 9 billion PBMCs per donor. Paper-wide results and their limitations: Naive subsets generally had larger estimated clonotype richness than memory subsets. Only blood was sampled, and tissue TCR repertoires likely differ from those in blood. Incomplete sequencing was indicated by rarefaction of sorted-subset datasets, despite the large sequencing depth. Higher generation probabilities were observed for clonotypes shared by all four sorted-subset donors than for non-shared clonotypes. Pairwise subsampling led to the expectation that sequencing depth would affect the degree of clonotype sharing among donors. The small number of donors limited the genetic and exposure-history diversity represented. Sharing across several donors was observed for around 5% of naive CD4, around 3.5% of naive CD8, over 2% of memory CD4, and about 0.39% of memory CD8 clonotypes.

CD8 naive samples were CD45RO-negative cells positively selected for CCR7, giving a CD45RA+CCR7+ population that excluded TemRA cells. The donors were healthy, HIV-negative adults who had no recently reported acute infections or vaccinations. Every donor was a Caucasian adult residing in Nashville, Tennessee, USA. After blood collection by leukapheresis, PBMCs were isolated using Ficoll-Histopaque density gradient centrifugation and then cryopreserved in the vapor phase of liquid nitrogen. Purity and quantity of every magnetically sorted T cell population were checked by analytical flow cytometry. Each sorted fraction had its genomic DNA isolated and then quantified by UV absorbance on a Nanodrop 2000c. Using the deep immunoSEQ assay, multiplex PCR amplified TCR CDR3 regions from genomic DNA. For each cell subset, the extracted genomic DNA was distributed evenly across all wells of several immunoSEQ 96-well plates, and each plate served as one replicate. For sorted subsets, each replicate PCR was loaded with about 200 ng genomic DNA, equivalent to some 31,000 T cell genomes. Purified libraries were quantified with a Qubit 3.0 fluorometer, sized on a Bioanalyzer 2100, and re-quantified with the KAPA Library Quantification kit. Each immunoSEQ 96-well plate was sequenced on its own single-read 150-cycle Illumina NextSeq 550 flow cell. In the paper's pipeline: Because only junctional sequences without quality scores were contained in the immunoSEQ output, filtering matching that applied to full-length reads could not be performed. Sequences were annotated with PyIR, a Python wrapper for IgBLAST v1.9, using IMGT germline references to assign V/J genes and CDR3. Reads were removed for weak V/J assignments (E-value above 1e-6), missing CDR3, stop codons, out-of-frame junctions, or ambiguous translated residues. V3J clonotypes were defined as sequences sharing an identical inferred V gene, J gene, and CDR3 amino acid sequence. Percentage overlap between repertoires was computed as shared unique clonotypes divided by the size of the smaller repertoire. Richness of each repertoire was evaluated using RTK rarefaction, the Chao1 estimator, and Recon v2.1 estimates of unobserved clonotypes. For all TCRbeta clonotypes obtained by the gDNA method from a few donors, generation probabilities were computed with OLGA. TCRdb took this table from immuneACCESS and kept in-frame rearrangements with V and J called. Such tables lack part of the clones; where checked against another copy, unresolved V genes explain under half of the gap, and the rest is unexplained. The DNA was the basis for D and trimming; V, J and clone size are from that table. The sample contains 600,000 or so clones, 98% of them found a single time. The ten largest clones capture 0.3% of the sample.

Recombination joined TRBV7-9 with TRBJ2-3; possibly the D gene is TRBD2, per 5 matching bases. Sequences were obtained from naive CD8+ T cells sorted from blood. The sample's cell subset or site label is to be understood as: CD45RA+CCR7+. This TCR was sampled from a man aged 25 to 40 in good health. The DNA sequence is as follows: TGTGCCAGCAGCGACGGACTTTATTCAGATACGCAGTATTTT. Translated, this is CASSDGLYSDTQYF.